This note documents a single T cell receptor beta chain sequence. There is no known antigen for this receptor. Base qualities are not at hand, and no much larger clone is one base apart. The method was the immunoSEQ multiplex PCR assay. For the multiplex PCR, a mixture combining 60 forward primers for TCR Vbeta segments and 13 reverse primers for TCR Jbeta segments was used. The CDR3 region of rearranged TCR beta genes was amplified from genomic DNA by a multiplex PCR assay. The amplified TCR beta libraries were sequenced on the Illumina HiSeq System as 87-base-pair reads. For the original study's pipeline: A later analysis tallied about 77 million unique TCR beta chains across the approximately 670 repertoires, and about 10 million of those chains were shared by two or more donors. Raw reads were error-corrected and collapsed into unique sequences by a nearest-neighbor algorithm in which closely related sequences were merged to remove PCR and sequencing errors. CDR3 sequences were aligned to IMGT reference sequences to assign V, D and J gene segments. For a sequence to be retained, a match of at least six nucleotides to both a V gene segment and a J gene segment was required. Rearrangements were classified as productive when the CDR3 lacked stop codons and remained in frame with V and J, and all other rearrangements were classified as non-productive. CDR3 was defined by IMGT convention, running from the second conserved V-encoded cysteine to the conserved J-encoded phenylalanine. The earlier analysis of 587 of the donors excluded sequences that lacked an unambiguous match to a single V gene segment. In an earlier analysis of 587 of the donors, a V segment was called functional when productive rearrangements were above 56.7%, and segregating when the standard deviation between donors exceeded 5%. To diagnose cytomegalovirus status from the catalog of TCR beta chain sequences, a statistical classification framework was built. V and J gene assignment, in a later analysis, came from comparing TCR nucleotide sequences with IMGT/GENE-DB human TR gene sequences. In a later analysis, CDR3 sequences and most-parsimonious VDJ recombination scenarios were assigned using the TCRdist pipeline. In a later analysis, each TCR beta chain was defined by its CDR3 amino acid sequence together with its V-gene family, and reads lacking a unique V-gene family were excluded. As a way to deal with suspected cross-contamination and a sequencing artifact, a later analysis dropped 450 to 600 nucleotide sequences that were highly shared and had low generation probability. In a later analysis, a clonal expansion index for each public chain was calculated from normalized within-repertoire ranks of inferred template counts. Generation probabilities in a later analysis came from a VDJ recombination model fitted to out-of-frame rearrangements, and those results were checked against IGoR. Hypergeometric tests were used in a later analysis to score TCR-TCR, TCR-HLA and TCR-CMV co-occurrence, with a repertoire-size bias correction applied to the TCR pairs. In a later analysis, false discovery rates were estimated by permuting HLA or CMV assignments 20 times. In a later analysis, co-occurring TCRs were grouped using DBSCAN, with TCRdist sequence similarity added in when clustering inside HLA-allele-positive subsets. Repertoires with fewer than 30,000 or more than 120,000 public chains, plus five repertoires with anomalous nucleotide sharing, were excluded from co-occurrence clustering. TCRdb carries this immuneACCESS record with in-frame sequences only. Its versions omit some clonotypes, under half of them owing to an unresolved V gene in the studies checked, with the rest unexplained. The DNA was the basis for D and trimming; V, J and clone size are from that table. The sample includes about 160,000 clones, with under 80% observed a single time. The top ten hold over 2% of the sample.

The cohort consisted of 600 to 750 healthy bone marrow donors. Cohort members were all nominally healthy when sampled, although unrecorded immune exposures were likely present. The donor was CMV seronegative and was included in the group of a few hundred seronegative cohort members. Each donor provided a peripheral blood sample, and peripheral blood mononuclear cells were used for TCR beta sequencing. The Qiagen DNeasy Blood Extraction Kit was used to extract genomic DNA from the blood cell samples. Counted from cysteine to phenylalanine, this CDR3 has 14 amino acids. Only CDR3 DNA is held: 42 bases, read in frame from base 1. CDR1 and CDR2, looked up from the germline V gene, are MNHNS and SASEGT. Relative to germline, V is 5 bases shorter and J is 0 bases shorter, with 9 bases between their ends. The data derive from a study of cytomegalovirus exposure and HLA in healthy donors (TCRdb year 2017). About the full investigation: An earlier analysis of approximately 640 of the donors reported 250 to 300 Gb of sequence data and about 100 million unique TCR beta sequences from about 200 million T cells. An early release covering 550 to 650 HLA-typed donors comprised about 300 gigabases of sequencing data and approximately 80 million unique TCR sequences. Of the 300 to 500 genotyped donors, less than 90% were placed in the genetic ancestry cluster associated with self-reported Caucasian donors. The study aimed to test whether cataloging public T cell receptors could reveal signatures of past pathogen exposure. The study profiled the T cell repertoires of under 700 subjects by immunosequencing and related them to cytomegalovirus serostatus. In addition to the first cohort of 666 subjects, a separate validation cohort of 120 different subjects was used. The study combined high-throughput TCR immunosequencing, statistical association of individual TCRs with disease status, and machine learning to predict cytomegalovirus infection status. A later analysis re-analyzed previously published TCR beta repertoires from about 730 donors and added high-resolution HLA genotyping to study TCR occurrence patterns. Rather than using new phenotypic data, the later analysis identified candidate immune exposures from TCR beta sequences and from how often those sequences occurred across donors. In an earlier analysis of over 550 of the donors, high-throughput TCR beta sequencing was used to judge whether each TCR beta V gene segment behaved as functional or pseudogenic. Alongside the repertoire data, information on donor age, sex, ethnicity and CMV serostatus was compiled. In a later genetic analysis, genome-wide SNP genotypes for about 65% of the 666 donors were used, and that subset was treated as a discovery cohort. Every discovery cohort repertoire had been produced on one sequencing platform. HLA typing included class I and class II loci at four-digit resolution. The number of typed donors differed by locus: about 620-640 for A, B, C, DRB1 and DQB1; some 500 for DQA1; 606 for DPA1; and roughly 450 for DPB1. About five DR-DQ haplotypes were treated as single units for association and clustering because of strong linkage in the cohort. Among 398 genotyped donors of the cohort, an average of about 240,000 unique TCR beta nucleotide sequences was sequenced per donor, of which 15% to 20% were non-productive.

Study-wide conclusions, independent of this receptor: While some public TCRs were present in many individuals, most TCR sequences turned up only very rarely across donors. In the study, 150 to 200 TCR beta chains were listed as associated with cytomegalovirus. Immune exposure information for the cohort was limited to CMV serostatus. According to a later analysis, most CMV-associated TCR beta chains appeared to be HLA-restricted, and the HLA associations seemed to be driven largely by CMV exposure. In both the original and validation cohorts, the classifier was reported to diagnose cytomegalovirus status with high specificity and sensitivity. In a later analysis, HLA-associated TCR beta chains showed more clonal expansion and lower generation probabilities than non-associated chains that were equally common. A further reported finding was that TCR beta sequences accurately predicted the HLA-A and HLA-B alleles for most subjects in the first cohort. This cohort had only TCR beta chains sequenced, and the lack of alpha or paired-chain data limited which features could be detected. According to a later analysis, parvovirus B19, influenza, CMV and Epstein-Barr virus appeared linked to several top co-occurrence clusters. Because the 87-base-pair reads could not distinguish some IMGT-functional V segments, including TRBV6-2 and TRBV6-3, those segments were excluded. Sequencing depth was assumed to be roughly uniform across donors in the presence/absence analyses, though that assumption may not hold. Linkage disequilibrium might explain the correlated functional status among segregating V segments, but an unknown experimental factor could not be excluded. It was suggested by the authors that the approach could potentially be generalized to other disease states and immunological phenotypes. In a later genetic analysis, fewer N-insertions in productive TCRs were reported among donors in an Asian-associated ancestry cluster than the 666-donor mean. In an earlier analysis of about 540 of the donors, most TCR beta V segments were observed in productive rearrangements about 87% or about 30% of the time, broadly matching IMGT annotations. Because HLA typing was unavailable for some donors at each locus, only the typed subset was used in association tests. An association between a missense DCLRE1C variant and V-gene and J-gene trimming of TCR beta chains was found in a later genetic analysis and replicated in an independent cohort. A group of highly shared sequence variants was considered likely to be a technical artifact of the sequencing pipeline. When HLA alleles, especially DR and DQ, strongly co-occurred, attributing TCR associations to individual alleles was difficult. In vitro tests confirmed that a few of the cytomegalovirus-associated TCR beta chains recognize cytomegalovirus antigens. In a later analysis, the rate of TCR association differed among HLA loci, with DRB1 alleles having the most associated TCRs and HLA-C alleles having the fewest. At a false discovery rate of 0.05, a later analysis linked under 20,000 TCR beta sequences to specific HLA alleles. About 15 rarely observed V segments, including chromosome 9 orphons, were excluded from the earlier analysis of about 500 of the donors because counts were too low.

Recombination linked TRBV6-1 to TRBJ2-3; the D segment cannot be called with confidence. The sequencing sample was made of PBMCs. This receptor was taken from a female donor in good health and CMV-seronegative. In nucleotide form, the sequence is TGTGCCAGCAGTTATAGAAAGAGCACAGATACGCAGTATTTT. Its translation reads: CASSYRKSTDTQYF.